The table lists the clone carrying this T cell receptor beta chain with a count of one. Its antigen is as yet unknown. V was cut by 3 bases and J by 2 bases, with 5 bases left in between. This CDR3 has 13 residues. Germline loops: CDR1 LNHDA, CDR2 SQIVND (reference sequence). Primers: 60 Vbeta forward and 13 Jbeta reverse. TCRdb's copy holds only in-frame clones and misses some; the assay was immunoSEQ multiplex PCR. The repertoire includes more than 95,000 clones, 60% to 80% of them detected once, and roughly 16% sits in the top ten. This record comes from a study of cytomegalovirus exposure and HLA in healthy donors. Looking at the study overall: Among the approximately 380 donors who were genotyped, approximately 76% fell in the genetic ancestry cluster that is associated with self-reported Caucasian donors. The study's findings and limits: There were 160 or so TCR beta chains listed as cytomegalovirus-associated. An analysis done earlier found most TCR beta V segments productive about 87% or about 30% of the time.

This chain joins TRBV19 and TRBJ2-1; D is uncertain. This sequence was found in a man aged 50 to 60 in good health and CMV-seropositive. Sample: PBMCs. The chain's CDR3 is CASSISTYNEQFF. CDR3 DNA: TGTGCCAGTAGTATTTCCACCTACAATGAGCAGTTCTTC.